Listed below are T cell receptor beta chains from one sample, sequenced in a study of blood T cell repertoires in COVID-19. TCRdb's copy holds only in-frame clones and misses some; the assay was immunoSEQ multiplex PCR. The profile covers more than 200,000 clones, with roughly 87% appearing a single time and about 6.9% taken by the ten largest. The sample consisted of PBMCs or T cells enriched from blood (not recorded which). All receptors come from a woman in her 30s with acute COVID-19. CDR3s include the opening cysteine and the closing phenylalanine or tryptophan. The D gene is left open where the match is weak. Only part of the rows carry a size: once, few, many, or a class if the clone is expanded.

TRBJ1-5	TRBV5-8	-	-	CASSLGPRNQPQHF	TGTGCCAGCAGCTTGGGGCCGCGCAATCAGCCCCAGCATTTT
TRBJ2-6	TRBV3-1/TRBV3-2	-	-	CASSLTGANVLTF	TGTGCCAGCAGCCTCACTGGGGCCAACGTCCTGACTTTC
TRBJ2-5	TRBV5-6	-	TRBD1	CASSWAGTEETQYF	TGTGCCAGCAGCTGGGCCGGGACAGAAGAGACCCAGTACTTC
TRBJ2-3	TRBV9	-	-	CASSVAITSPEDTQYF	TGTGCCAGCAGCGTAGCTATCACTAGCCCGGAGGATACGCAGTATTTT
TRBJ2-1	TRBV19	-	-	CASTSPGYEQFF	TGTGCCAGTACCTCCCCGGGGTATGAGCAGTTCTTC
TRBJ1-3	TRBV18	few	TRBD1	CASSPGQGATGNTIYF	TGTGCCAGCTCACCAGGCCAGGGGGCAACTGGAAACACCATATATTTT
TRBJ2-7	TRBV27	few	TRBD2	CASSLTSGTSYEQYF	TGTGCCAGCAGTTTAACTAGCGGGACCTCCTACGAGCAGTACTTC
TRBJ2-1	TRBV7-8	-	TRBD2	CASSLSGTSYNEQFF	TGTGCCAGCAGCTTATCCGGGACTAGTTACAATGAGCAGTTCTTC
TRBJ1-5	TRBV12-5	-	-	CAYAGKCQPQHF	TGTGCTTACGCAGGGAAGTGCCAGCCCCAGCATTTT
TRBJ1-6	TRBV14	-	-	CASSQEAGWSPLHF	TGTGCCAGCAGCCAAGAGGCGGGTTGGTCACCCCTCCACTTT
TRBJ2-1	TRBV7-3	-	-	CASSTAAYNEQFF	TGTGCCAGCAGCACAGCGGCGTACAATGAGCAGTTCTTC
TRBJ1-3	TRBV27	-	TRBD1	CASTKLGEGQGTSGNTIYF	TGTGCCAGCACGAAGTTGGGGGAGGGACAGGGTACGTCTGGAAACACCATATATTTT
TRBJ2-3	TRBV7-8	-	TRBD2	CASSSSFSGGRPSTDTQYF	TGTGCCAGCAGCTCCTCTTTTAGTGGCGGGAGGCCCAGCACAGATACGCAGTATTTT
TRBJ1-4	TRBV19	few	TRBD1	CASSITAGTGYEKLFF	TGTGCCAGTAGTATAACCGCCGGGACAGGGTATGAAAAACTGTTTTTT
TRBJ1-3	TRBV28	-	-	CASSPGTPSRGGNTIYF	TGTGCCAGCAGTCCCGGGACACCCTCGAGGGGTGGAAACACCATATATTTT
TRBJ1-2	TRBV18	-	-	CASSASGEDGYTF	TGTGCCAGCTCAGCTTCCGGTGAGGATGGCTACACCTTC
TRBJ1-1	TRBV7-2	-	-	CASSLNLYMNTEAFF	TGTGCCAGCAGCTTAAATCTGTACATGAACACTGAAGCTTTCTTT
TRBJ1-6	TRBV7-8	-	-	CASSLSLGRVGNSPLHF	TGTGCCAGCAGCTTATCCCTAGGCAGGGTGGGAAATTCACCCCTCCACTTT
TRBJ1-1	TRBV2	-	-	CASSEAGVPTEAFF	TGTGCCAGCAGTGAAGCAGGGGTTCCCACTGAAGCTTTCTTT
TRBJ1-3	TRBV9	-	-	CASSGGMDTIYF	TGTGCCAGCAGCGGCGGGATGGACACCATATATTTT
TRBJ1-2	TRBV6-5	-	TRBD1	CASSYGTGDYGYTF	TGTGCCAGCAGTTATGGGACAGGGGACTATGGCTACACCTTC
TRBJ1-4	TRBV24-1	-	-	CATSEPGGGGEKLFF	TGTGCCACCAGTGAACCCGGAGGTGGCGGGGAAAAACTGTTTTTT
TRBJ1-5	TRBV7-2	-	TRBD1	CASSLLSQGQVRQPQHF	TGTGCCAGCAGCTTACTCTCACAGGGACAGGTACGTCAGCCCCAGCATTTT
TRBJ1-6	TRBV27	-	-	CASSSQQNSPLHF	TGTGCCAGCAGTTCGCAACAGAATTCACCCCTCCACTTT
TRBJ2-1	TRBV6-5	few	TRBD2	CASRTGLADNEQFF	TGTGCCAGCAGGACGGGACTAGCGGACAATGAGCAGTTCTTC
TRBJ2-1	TRBV7-9	-	TRBD2	CASSRSGGREDEQFF	TGTGCCAGCAGCCGTAGCGGGGGGCGGGAGGATGAGCAGTTCTTC
TRBJ2-1	TRBV11-2	-	-	CASSRSRYYYEQFF	TGTGCCAGCAGCCGATCCCGGTATTATTATGAGCAGTTCTTC
TRBJ2-3	TRBV13	-	-	CASSLGIAHSDTQYF	TGTGCCAGCAGCTTAGGGATAGCACATTCTGATACGCAGTATTTT
TRBJ1-5	TRBV28	-	TRBD1	CASSPSGGPDNQPQHF	TGTGCCAGCAGTCCCTCAGGGGGTCCGGATAATCAGCCCCAGCATTTT
TRBJ2-2	TRBV10-1	-	-	CASRARGSSTGELFF	TGCGCCAGCAGGGCCCGAGGCTCCTCCACCGGGGAGCTGTTTTTT
TRBJ2-1	TRBV19	-	-	CASSWDTGNEQFF	TGTGCCAGTTCGTGGGATACAGGCAATGAGCAGTTCTTC
TRBJ2-7	TRBV19	-	TRBD2	CASSSRRQGGLGLAGFNPYEQYF	TGTGCCAGTAGCTCCCGGCGACAGGGGGGCTTGGGACTAGCGGGCTTCAACCCCTACGAGCAGTACTTC
TRBJ1-5	TRBV4-1	-	-	CASSLYRDLNQPQHF	TGCGCCAGCAGCCTTTACAGGGATCTCAATCAGCCCCAGCATTTT
TRBJ2-7	TRBV6-6	-	-	CASSYSTDILYEQYF	TGTGCCAGCAGTTACTCGACGGACATTCTTTACGAGCAGTACTTC
TRBJ1-6	TRBV11-2	once	TRBD1	CASSLVQGAPLHF	TGTGCCAGCAGCTTAGTACAGGGGGCACCCCTCCACTTT
TRBJ2-1	TRBV25-1	-	TRBD2	CASKTSGRENNEQFF	TGTGCCAGCAAGACTAGCGGGAGGGAAAACAATGAGCAGTTCTTC
TRBJ1-4	TRBV19	-	TRBD1	CASSTTMATGREKLFF	TGTGCCAGTAGTACTACAATGGCGACAGGGCGTGAAAAACTGTTTTTT
TRBJ2-5	TRBV24-1	-	TRBD1	CATSDPTGFLETQYF	TGTGCCACCAGTGACCCGACAGGGTTCTTGGAGACCCAGTACTTC
TRBJ1-5	TRBV7-9	-	-	CASSPTGSGQPQHF	TGTGCCAGCAGCCCCACAGGGAGTGGTCAGCCCCAGCATTTT
TRBJ2-1	TRBV7-6	-	TRBD2	CASSHAVGGGPNEQFF	TGTGCCAGCAGCCACGCCGTCGGCGGGGGGCCTAATGAGCAGTTCTTC
TRBJ1-6	TRBV5-6	once	-	CASSPQGLNSPLHF	TGTGCCAGCAGCCCGCAGGGCCTCAATTCACCCCTCCACTTT
TRBJ1-4	TRBV18	-	-	CASSPSGENEKLFF	TGTGCCAGCTCCCCAAGCGGGGAAAATGAAAAACTGTTTTTT
TRBJ2-5	TRBV19	once	TRBD1	CASSSPGQVQETQYF	TGTGCCAGTAGTAGCCCGGGACAGGTGCAAGAGACCCAGTACTTC
TRBJ2-7	TRBV4-3	once	-	CASSQDSDSSYEQYF	TGCGCCAGCAGCCAAGACTCGGACAGCTCCTACGAGCAGTACTTC
TRBJ1-5	TRBV28	once	-	CASTTTGIASDSNQPQHF	TGTGCCAGCACTACCACCGGGATCGCTTCCGATAGCAATCAGCCCCAGCATTTT
TRBJ1-1	TRBV7-2	-	TRBD1	CASSYRQGGEAFF	TGTGCCAGCAGCTACCGACAGGGGGGTGAAGCTTTCTTT
TRBJ1-6	TRBV18	-	TRBD1	CASSPDAAGGNSPLHF	TGTGCCAGCTCACCGGACGCGGCAGGGGGTAATTCACCCCTCCACTTT
TRBJ2-2	TRBV28	once	TRBD1	CASSQTGGYTGELFF	TGTGCCAGCAGCCAAACAGGGGGCTACACCGGGGAGCTGTTTTTT
TRBJ2-3	TRBV28	-	-	CASAPGGTDTQYF	TGTGCCAGCGCTCCCGGGGGCACAGATACGCAGTATTTT
TRBJ2-1	TRBV7-9	-	TRBD2	CASTVGRLAGYNEQFF	TGTGCCAGCACCGTGGGACGGCTAGCGGGGTACAATGAGCAGTTCTTC
TRBJ2-7	TRBV21-1	-	-	CASSQGRVRTVVEQYF	TGTGCCAGCAGCCAGGGTCGGGTCAGAACCGTAGTAGAGCAGTACTTC
TRBJ1-5	TRBV11-1	-	-	CASSPPRGWSNQPQHF	TGTGCCAGCAGTCCACCCCGGGGTTGGAGCAATCAGCCCCAGCATTTT
TRBJ1-1	TRBV18	-	-	CASSPRHMNTEAFF	TGTGCCAGCTCACCACGCCACATGAACACTGAAGCTTTCTTT
TRBJ1-6	TRBV19	once	-	CASSIPDSPLHF	TGTGCCAGTAGTATCCCGGATTCACCCCTCCACTTT
TRBJ2-7	TRBV7-6	-	TRBD1	CASSRGQGGTYEQYF	TGTGCCAGCAGCAGAGGACAGGGGGGAACCTACGAGCAGTACTTC